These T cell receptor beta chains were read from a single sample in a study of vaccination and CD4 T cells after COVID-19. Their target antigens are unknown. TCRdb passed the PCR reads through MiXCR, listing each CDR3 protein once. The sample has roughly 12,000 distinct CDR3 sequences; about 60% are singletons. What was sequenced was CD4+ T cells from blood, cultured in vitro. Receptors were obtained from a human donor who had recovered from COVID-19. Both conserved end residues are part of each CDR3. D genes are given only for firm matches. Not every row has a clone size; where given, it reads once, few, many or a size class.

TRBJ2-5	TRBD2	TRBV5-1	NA	CASSLAAGLAGSQETQYF	TGCGCCAGCAGCTTGGCGGCCGGACTAGCGGGATCTCAAGAGACCCAGTACTTC
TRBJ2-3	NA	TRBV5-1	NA	CASSLVGREPDTQYF	TGCGCCAGCAGCTTGGTCGGCAGGGAGCCAGATACGCAGTATTTT
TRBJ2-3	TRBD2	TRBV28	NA	CASSLQTSFTDTQYF	TGTGCCAGCAGTCTACAGACTAGCTTCACAGATACGCAGTATTTT
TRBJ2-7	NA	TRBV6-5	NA	CASSWEGAREQYF	TGTGCCAGCAGTTGGGAGGGGGCCAGGGAGCAGTACTTC
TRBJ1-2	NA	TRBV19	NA	CASGGTYGYTF	TGTGCCAGCGGGGGTACCTATGGCTACACCTTC
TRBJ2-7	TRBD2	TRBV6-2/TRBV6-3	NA	CASRASGGAYYEQYF	TGTGCCAGCCGGGCCTCGGGAGGCGCCTACTACGAGCAGTACTTC
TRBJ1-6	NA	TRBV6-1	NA	CASMIGGSSPLHF	TGTGCCAGCATGATCGGGGGATCCTCACCCCTCCACTTT
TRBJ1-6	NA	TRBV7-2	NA	CASSLRTGLGDSPLHF	TGTGCCAGCAGCTTAAGAACTGGGTTGGGAGATTCACCCCTCCACTTT
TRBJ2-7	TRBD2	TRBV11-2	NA	CASSLGLARNEQYF	TGTGCCAGCAGCTTAGGACTAGCGAGGAACGAGCAGTACTTC
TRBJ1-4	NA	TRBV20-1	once	CSATGRGSSNEKLFF	TGCAGTGCTACGGGTCGAGGGAGTTCTAATGAAAAACTGTTTTTT
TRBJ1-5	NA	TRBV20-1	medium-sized	CSGLTGVSNQPQHF	TGCAGTGGTTTGACAGGAGTCAGCAATCAGCCCCAGCATTTT
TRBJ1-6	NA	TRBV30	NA	CAWRLSYNSPLHF	TGTGCCTGGAGACTCAGCTATAATTCACCCCTCCACTTT
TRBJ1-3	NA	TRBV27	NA	CASSLRSGNTIYF	TGTGCCAGCAGTTTACGGTCTGGAAACACCATATATTTT
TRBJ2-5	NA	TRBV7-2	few	CASSIQETQYF	TGTGCCAGCAGCATACAAGAGACCCAGTACTTC
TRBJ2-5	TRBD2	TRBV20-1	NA	CSAPDRRGGETQYF	TGCAGTGCACCAGACAGGCGGGGGGGAGAGACCCAGTACTTC
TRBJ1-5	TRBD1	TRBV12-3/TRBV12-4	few	CASRLDRGQGSNQPQHF	TGTGCCAGCAGACTTGACAGGGGTCAGGGCAGCAATCAGCCCCAGCATTTT
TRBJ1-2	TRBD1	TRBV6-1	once	CASSLTGGRWHGYTF	TGTGCCAGCAGTCTCACAGGGGGCCGGTGGCATGGCTACACCTTC
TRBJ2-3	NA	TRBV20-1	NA	CSAKPGLPNTQYF	TGCAGTGCTAAACCGGGACTCCCAAATACGCAGTATTTT
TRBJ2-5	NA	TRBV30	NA	CAWSLLGGHQETQYF	TGTGCCTGGAGTTTGTTAGGGGGGCACCAAGAGACCCAGTACTTC
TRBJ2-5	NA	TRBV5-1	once	CASSLADRYQETQYF	TGCGCCAGCAGCTTGGCCGACCGGTACCAAGAGACCCAGTACTTC
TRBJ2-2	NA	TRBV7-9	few	CASSLTRGLFF	TGTGCCAGCAGCCTGACACGCGGGCTGTTTTTT
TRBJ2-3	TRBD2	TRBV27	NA	CASSLRDGLAGGPDTQYF	TGTGCCAGCAGCCTTCGAGACGGACTAGCGGGAGGACCAGATACGCAGTATTTT
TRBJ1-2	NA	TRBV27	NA	CASSSRNRNYGYTF	TGTGCCAGCAGTTCGAGGAACCGAAACTATGGCTACACCTTC
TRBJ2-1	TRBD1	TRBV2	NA	CATSLRTGGKVNEQFF	TGTGCCACCTCACTACGGACAGGGGGCAAGGTTAATGAGCAGTTCTTC
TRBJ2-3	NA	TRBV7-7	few	CASSLAFRTDTQYF	TGTGCTAGCAGTCTAGCTTTCCGCACAGATACGCAGTATTTT
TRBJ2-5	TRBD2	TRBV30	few	CAWRKGLAGIETQYF	TGTGCCTGGAGAAAGGGTCTAGCGGGAATAGAGACCCAGTACTTC
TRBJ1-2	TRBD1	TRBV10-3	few	CAISHDDRGSNGYTF	TGTGCCATCAGTCACGACGACAGGGGATCGAATGGCTACACCTTC
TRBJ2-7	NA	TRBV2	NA	CASSERPGWGHEQYF	TGTGCCAGCAGTGAAAGGCCAGGGTGGGGTCACGAGCAGTACTTC